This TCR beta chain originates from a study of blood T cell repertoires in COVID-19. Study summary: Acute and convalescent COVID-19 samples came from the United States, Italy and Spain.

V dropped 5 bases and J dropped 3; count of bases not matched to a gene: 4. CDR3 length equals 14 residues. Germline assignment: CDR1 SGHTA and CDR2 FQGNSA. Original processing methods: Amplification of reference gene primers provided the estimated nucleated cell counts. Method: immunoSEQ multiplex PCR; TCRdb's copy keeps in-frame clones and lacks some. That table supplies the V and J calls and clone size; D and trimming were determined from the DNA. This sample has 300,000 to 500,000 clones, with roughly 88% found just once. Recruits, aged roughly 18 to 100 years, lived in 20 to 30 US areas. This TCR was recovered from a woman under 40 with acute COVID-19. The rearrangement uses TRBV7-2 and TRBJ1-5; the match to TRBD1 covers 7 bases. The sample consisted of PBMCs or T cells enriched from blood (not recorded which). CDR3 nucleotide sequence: TGTGCCAGCAGCGCACAGGGGAACAATCAGCCCCAGCATTTT. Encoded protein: CASSAQGNNQPQHF.